What follows describes a single T cell receptor (beta chain). These data originate in a study of blood T cell repertoires in COVID-19. As for the study in general: T cells, B-cell-depleted T cells, or PBMCs provided the cDNA or gDNA that served as material.

The CDR3 sequence is 15 residues long. The germline gives CDR1 LNHDA, CDR2 SQIVND (reference sequence). With 0 bases removed from V and 4 bases from J, the gap between germline ends came to 13 bases. Repertoires were generated with immunoSEQ multiplex PCR, while TCRdb's copy carries only in-frame clones and drops some. Of 150,000 to 200,000 clones detected, around 89% appear once; the ten largest clones hold less than 8.5%. The specimen sequenced was PBMCs or T cells enriched from blood (not recorded which). The rearrangement links TRBV19 to TRBJ2-7; D possibly corresponds to TRBD2 (5 bases). The sequence came from a woman aged 45 to 65 who had recovered from COVID-19. The CDR3: CASSIESGFGYEQYF. In DNA, the CDR3 is TGTGCCAGTAGTATAGAATCGGGGTTTGGGTACGAGCAGTACTTC.